This T cell receptor (beta chain) was recovered during a study of blood T cell repertoires in COVID-19. The wider study: Sites across the United States, Italy and Spain contributed samples from acute and convalescent COVID-19. From T cells, B-cell-depleted T cells, or PBMCs came the material, which was cDNA or gDNA.

Generated by immunoSEQ multiplex PCR, the TCRdb table keeps only in-frame clones and is missing some. The sample has approximately 210,000 clones; 94% are singletons. Enrollment of patients from Seattle took place during active infection, with longitudinal follow-up. Germline loops: CDR1 SGHRS, CDR2 YFSETQ. J gave up 0 bases and V 4 bases, and 6 bases lay outside the gene matches. The length of the CDR3 is 17 residues. This rearrangement joins TRBV5-1 to TRBJ1-4; 10 positions agree with TRBD1. The sample taken for sequencing was peripheral blood. The source of this sequence is a young man with COVID-19, enrolled during active disease. This CDR3 reads CASSHGQGGSTNEKLFF. CDR3 DNA sequence: TGCGCCAGCAGCCATGGACAGGGGGGCTCAACTAATGAAAAACTGTTTTTT.